A selection of T cell receptor beta chains follows, all from one sample in a study of blood T cell repertoires in COVID-19. The data were produced by immunoSEQ multiplex PCR, yet TCRdb's version contains in-frame clones alone and is incomplete. This table has roughly 100,000 clones, approximately 86% appearing once. Material: peripheral blood. These receptors came from a woman older than 75 with acute or convalescent COVID-19. The CDR3 runs from the conserved cysteine through the conserved F or W. A D gene is named only where the DNA matches it firmly. Size is omitted from some rows. Given values are once, few, many or a class for expanded clones.

j_call: TRBJ2-5
v_call: TRBV6-5
clone_size: few
d_call: -
cdr3_nt: TGTGCCAGCAGTTACTCGATGTATCAGGGAGAGACCCAGTACTTC
cdr3_aa: CASSYSMYQGETQYF

j_call: TRBJ2-3
v_call: TRBV19
clone_size: -
d_call: -
cdr3_nt: TGTGCCAGTAGTATCGGCAGGGGTAAGGGTACAGATACGCAGTATTTT
cdr3_aa: CASSIGRGKGTDTQYF

j_call: TRBJ2-3
v_call: TRBV7-9
clone_size: few
d_call: -
cdr3_nt: TGTGCCAGCAGCAAACCTCAGGGGGGCGGGGATACGCAGTATTTT
cdr3_aa: CASSKPQGGGDTQYF

j_call: TRBJ1-2
v_call: TRBV9
clone_size: -
d_call: -
cdr3_nt: TGTGCCAGCAGCTTCTCCCAGGGATACTATGGCTACACCTTC
cdr3_aa: CASSFSQGYYGYTF

j_call: TRBJ2-1
v_call: TRBV12-5
clone_size: -
d_call: -
cdr3_nt: TGTGCTAGTGGTTTGTTTAGAGTTGACAATATCCATGAGCAGTTCTTC
cdr3_aa: CASGLFRVDNIHEQFF

j_call: TRBJ1-5
v_call: TRBV5-1
clone_size: -
d_call: -
cdr3_nt: TGCGCCAGCAGCTTGGCCGGGGATCAGCCCCAGCATTTT
cdr3_aa: CASSLAGDQPQHF

j_call: TRBJ2-5
v_call: TRBV29-1
clone_size: once
d_call: -
cdr3_nt: TGCAGCGTACCACCGTGGAGGAATAGTCCTAAGTACCAAGAGACCCAGTACTTC
cdr3_aa: CSVPPWRNSPKYQETQYF

j_call: TRBJ1-1
v_call: TRBV18
clone_size: -
d_call: TRBD1
cdr3_nt: TGTGCCAGCTCACTCATGGACAGGGGGTATGAAGCTTTCTTT
cdr3_aa: CASSLMDRGYEAFF

j_call: TRBJ2-3
v_call: TRBV10-3
clone_size: -
d_call: TRBD2
cdr3_nt: TGTGCCATCAAGGCTAGCGGGGGAAGCACAGATACGCAGTATTTT
cdr3_aa: CAIKASGGSTDTQYF

j_call: TRBJ2-7
v_call: TRBV5-8
clone_size: once
d_call: TRBD1
cdr3_nt: TGTGCCAGCAGCACCTACAGGGGTCTGGGCGAGCAGTACTTC
cdr3_aa: CASSTYRGLGEQYF

j_call: TRBJ2-7
v_call: TRBV7-9
clone_size: -
d_call: TRBD1
cdr3_nt: TGTGCCAGCAGCTTAGGGGGGACAGGGGGCTCAGACGAGCAGTACTTC
cdr3_aa: CASSLGGTGGSDEQYF

j_call: TRBJ2-7
v_call: TRBV20-1
clone_size: -
d_call: -
cdr3_nt: TGCAGTGCTGAACGGGGATACGAGCAGTACTTC
cdr3_aa: CSAERGYEQYF

j_call: TRBJ2-2
v_call: TRBV2
clone_size: -
d_call: TRBD2
cdr3_nt: TGTGCCAGCAGTCCGGGACTAAACACCGGGGAGCTGTTTTTT
cdr3_aa: CASSPGLNTGELFF

j_call: TRBJ2-1
v_call: TRBV20-1
clone_size: -
d_call: TRBD2
cdr3_nt: TGCAGTGCTCGTGCGGGGGGCGGGATGTGGTACAATGAGCAGTTCTTC
cdr3_aa: CSARAGGGMWYNEQFF

j_call: TRBJ1-5
v_call: TRBV6-1
clone_size: -
d_call: TRBD1
cdr3_nt: TGTGCCAGCAGTGGACAGGGGGCAATCGGCAATCAGCCCCAGCATTTT
cdr3_aa: CASSGQGAIGNQPQHF

j_call: TRBJ2-7
v_call: TRBV6-2/TRBV6-3
clone_size: -
d_call: TRBD2
cdr3_nt: TGTGCCAGCAGTTACCGGGCGGGGGCCTACGAGCAGTACTTC
cdr3_aa: CASSYRAGAYEQYF

j_call: TRBJ1-6
v_call: TRBV9
clone_size: -
d_call: TRBD1
cdr3_nt: TGTGCCAGCAGCGTAGTTGGGGACAGGGGCTCACCCCTCCACTTT
cdr3_aa: CASSVVGDRGSPLHF

j_call: TRBJ2-1
v_call: TRBV6-2/TRBV6-3
clone_size: -
d_call: TRBD2
cdr3_nt: TGTGCCAGCAGTTACCCGGGACTAGCGGGGGGCGAACCTCCCAATGAGCAGTTCTTC
cdr3_aa: CASSYPGLAGGEPPNEQFF

j_call: TRBJ2-5
v_call: TRBV6-5
clone_size: -
d_call: TRBD2
cdr3_nt: TGTGCCAGCAGTTATTCCGGGGGGGCCCAGACCCAGTACTTC
cdr3_aa: CASSYSGGAQTQYF

j_call: TRBJ2-3
v_call: TRBV7-3
clone_size: -
d_call: TRBD2
cdr3_nt: TGTGCCAGCAGCTTAGGGACTAATTCCCGGGGAGATACGCAGTATTTT
cdr3_aa: CASSLGTNSRGDTQYF

j_call: TRBJ1-6
v_call: TRBV12-5
clone_size: once
d_call: TRBD1
cdr3_nt: TGTGCTTCTCAGGGGGCCACGAATTCACCCCTCCACTTT
cdr3_aa: CASQGATNSPLHF

j_call: TRBJ2-2
v_call: TRBV29-1
clone_size: -
d_call: -
cdr3_nt: TGCAGCGGGTGGGGGAGGTCCGGGGAGCTGTTTTTT
cdr3_aa: CSGWGRSGELFF

j_call: TRBJ2-5
v_call: TRBV5-4
clone_size: -
d_call: TRBD1
cdr3_nt: TGTGCCAGCAGCTTTGGGACAGGGAGGGAAGAGACCCAGTACTTC
cdr3_aa: CASSFGTGREETQYF

j_call: TRBJ1-2
v_call: TRBV5-4
clone_size: -
d_call: TRBD1
cdr3_nt: TGTGCCAGCACTAATTCCGGGACAGGGGGCAATGGCTACACCTTC
cdr3_aa: CASTNSGTGGNGYTF

j_call: TRBJ1-2
v_call: TRBV11-3
clone_size: -
d_call: TRBD1
cdr3_nt: TGTGCCAGCAGCCTCGGGACAGGAGTAGGCTACACCTTC
cdr3_aa: CASSLGTGVGYTF

j_call: TRBJ1-4
v_call: TRBV29-1
clone_size: -
d_call: -
cdr3_nt: TGCAGCGTTGTCCCGGGTCCAGATGAAAAACTGTTTTTT
cdr3_aa: CSVVPGPDEKLFF

j_call: TRBJ1-1
v_call: TRBV20-1
clone_size: few
d_call: -
cdr3_nt: TGCAGTGCTCATTGGAGCACTGAAGCTTTCTTT
cdr3_aa: CSAHWSTEAFF

j_call: TRBJ2-6
v_call: TRBV7-2
clone_size: -
d_call: TRBD1
cdr3_nt: TGTGCCAGCAGCTTAGGGACAGGGGCTGGGGCCAACGTCCTGACTTTC
cdr3_aa: CASSLGTGAGANVLTF

j_call: TRBJ2-1
v_call: TRBV5-6
clone_size: -
d_call: -
cdr3_nt: TGTGCCAGCAGCTTGTCAGGCCCCTACAATGAGCAGTTCTTC
cdr3_aa: CASSLSGPYNEQFF

j_call: TRBJ1-1
v_call: TRBV27
clone_size: -
d_call: -
cdr3_nt: TGTGCCAGCAGTTTTAGGTTGGGGCTAGGTTTGAACACTGAAGCTTTCTTT
cdr3_aa: CASSFRLGLGLNTEAFF

j_call: TRBJ2-7
v_call: TRBV11-3
clone_size: -
d_call: -
cdr3_nt: TGTGCCAGCAGTTACCATTACGGTTACGAGCAGTACTTC
cdr3_aa: CASSYHYGYEQYF

j_call: TRBJ2-6
v_call: TRBV5-5
clone_size: -
d_call: -
cdr3_nt: TGTGCCAGCAGCCTGTGGGCCGGGGCCAACGTCCTGACTTTC
cdr3_aa: CASSLWAGANVLTF

j_call: TRBJ2-7
v_call: TRBV7-9
clone_size: once
d_call: TRBD1
cdr3_nt: TGTGCGGGCCAGGGGGAAGGCGAGCAGTACTTC
cdr3_aa: CAGQGEGEQYF

j_call: TRBJ2-7
v_call: TRBV4-2
clone_size: -
d_call: TRBD2
cdr3_nt: TGTGCCAGCAGCCCCCTTAATCTGGGCGGGGGGGCCGACGAGCAGTACTTC
cdr3_aa: CASSPLNLGGGADEQYF

j_call: TRBJ1-1
v_call: TRBV2
clone_size: once
d_call: -
cdr3_nt: TGTGCCAGCAGGGGTGGACAGTCGAACACTGAAGCTTTCTTT
cdr3_aa: CASRGGQSNTEAFF